Each of the 26 T cell receptor beta chains below was sequenced from the same sample in a study of CXCR3-negative and CXCR3-positive naive CD8 T cells. The authors prepared UMI-labeled TRB cDNA libraries by 5' RACE. TCRdb re-called the 5' RACE reads; every CDR3 protein appears as one record, without DNA. Recorded for this sample: some 130,000 distinct CDR3 sequences. Study outcomes and limitations: Hydrophobicity of TRB CDR3s was greater in CXCR3-positive naive cells than in CXCR3-negative naive cells.

These receptors lack a known antigen. The source material was naive CXCR3+ CD8+ T cells from blood. The subset denotes: CD45RO-CCR7+CD27+CD95- naive CD8+ T cells expressing CXCR3 (TNR3+). The receptors were gathered from a human donor in good health. Some clones in this sample may be carry-over from other donors' samples.

CDR3 residues: CASSLIGRFNEQFF. This chain uses TRBV13 with TRBJ2-1. CDR3 length equals 14 residues. Germline CDR1 reads PRHDT; CDR2 reads FYEKMQ (reference sequence).

The chain uses TRBV3-1 and TRBJ2-3; TCRdb returns TRBD2, unconfirmable since there is no DNA. The germline CDR1 and CDR2 sequences are LGHDT and YNNKEL (reference sequence). This CDR3 has 17 residues. This CDR3 is CASSHLRGEGGTDTQYF.

The chain combines TRBV28 with TRBJ2-3; TCRdb reports TRBD1, a call that lacks DNA to check it against. Germline CDR1 and CDR2: MDHEN and SYDVKM. The CDR3 covers 12 residues. CDR3 residues: CASIAGPDTQYF.

The rearrangement joins TRBV7-8 to TRBJ1-5; TCRdb names TRBD1, which stays unverified in the absence of DNA. Germline V gene sequence: CDR1 SGHVS, CDR2 FQNEAQ. The CDR3 extends over 15 amino acids. The CDR3 sequence: CASSLALGLGEPQHF.

The chain recombines TRBV7-9 with TRBJ2-1; the D call of TRBD1 rests on TCRdb alone, since no DNA is present to check it. The germline gives CDR1 SEHNR, CDR2 FQNEAQ (reference sequence). The CDR3 runs 15 residues. The CDR3 sequence: CASSLGTGPLDEQFF.

The genes are TRBV20-1 and TRBJ2-7; TCRdb reports TRBD1, a call that lacks DNA to check it against. Germline loops: CDR1 DFQATT, CDR2 SNEGSKA (reference sequence). The length of the CDR3 is 14 residues. The CDR3 is CSAEGDRASYEQYF.

The V call is TRBV12-3 or TRBV12-4, the J call TRBJ1-2; the TRBD1 assignment by TCRdb is unverifiable without DNA. The CDR3 extends over 12 amino acids. The CDR3 loop reads CASSRGFYGYTF.

V usage is TRBV11-1 and J usage is TRBJ2-1; without DNA, the TCRdb call of TRBD2 cannot be checked. CDR3 length equals 15 residues. The germline V gene has CDR1 SGHAT and CDR2 FQDESV (reference sequence). Here the CDR3 reads CASSLLAGGGNEQFF.

The rearrangement links TRBV4-3 to TRBJ1-1; lacking DNA, the TRBD1 call made by TCRdb goes unchecked. This CDR3 spans 17 amino acids. The germline V gene has CDR1 LGHNA and CDR2 YSLEER. This CDR3 is CASSQVLTGSGRPEAFF.

CDR3 loop: CATSDLHHRRRGQSAQHF. The V and J genes are TRBV24-1 and TRBJ1-5. CDR1 and CDR2 from the germline V gene are KGHDR and SFDVKD. The CDR3 is 18 residues long.

J is TRBJ2-1 and V is TRBV7-6; TCRdb's D call of TRBD1 is untestable without DNA. Germline loops: CDR1 SGHVS, CDR2 FNYEAQ. The CDR3 length is 12 residues. CDR3 sequence: CASSLDGGEQFF.

This chain uses TRBV7-2 with TRBJ1-1; no DNA is available, so the TRBD1 call from TCRdb remains unchecked. This CDR3 comprises 13 residues. CDR1 is SGHTA, CDR2 FQGNSA, per germline. CDR3: CAARGGGNTEAFF.

V gene TRBV5-6 combines with J gene TRBJ2-3; there is no DNA to check the TCRdb D call of TRBD1. The CDR3 is 12 amino acids. Germline loops: CDR1 SGHDT, CDR2 YYEEEE. The CDR3 loop is CASSLGDTAQYF.

The chain uses TRBV12-3 or TRBV12-4 and TRBJ1-5; TCRdb selects TRBD1, and the lack of DNA leaves this call unchecked. CDR3 length equals 14 residues. CDR3 sequence reads: CASSPTGRGQPQHF.

J is TRBJ1-5 and V is TRBV20-1; checking the TCRdb D call of TRBD1 is not possible without DNA. The CDR3 runs 15 residues. Germline CDR1 and CDR2: DFQATT and SNEGSKA (reference sequence). CDR3 sequence reads: CSARGTGFGNQPQHF.

The chain employs TRBV15 and TRBJ2-5; TCRdb calls TRBD2, which cannot be checked without DNA. The CDR3 is made up of 15 amino acids. The V gene's germline CDR1 is LNHNV and CDR2 YYDKDF (reference sequence). The CDR3 reads CATSRDMGTQETQYF.

The chain links TRBV12-3 or TRBV12-4 to TRBJ2-1. The CDR3 runs 14 residues. CDR3: CATSVSASYNEQFF.

J is TRBJ2-7 and V is TRBV29-1; TCRdb indicates TRBD1, and absent DNA this call remains unverified. Germline-derived CDR1 and CDR2 are SQVTM and ANQGSEA. The CDR3 length is 11 residues. The CDR3 is CSVRGANEQYF.

The rearrangement uses TRBV5-6 and TRBJ2-2; without DNA, the TCRdb call of TRBD1 cannot be checked. The CDR3 is made up of 17 amino acids. From germline, CDR1 is SGHDT and CDR2 YYEEEE. CDR3: CASSDPLQGAGTGELFF.

The chain uses TRBV7-9 and TRBJ2-1. This CDR3 is 14 amino acids long. Germline loops: CDR1 SEHNR, CDR2 FQNEAQ (reference sequence). The CDR3 region is CASSPPVVGYEQFF.

This sequence joins TRBV29-1 and TRBJ2-1; no DNA is available, so the TRBD2 call from TCRdb remains unchecked. CDR1 is SQVTM, CDR2 ANQGSEA, per germline. The CDR3 totals 19 residues. CDR3: CSAAPSQGLAGGPGDEQFF.

V and J are TRBV5-4 and TRBJ2-1; TCRdb indicates TRBD1, and absent DNA this call remains unverified. Germline assignment: CDR1 SGHNT and CDR2 YYREEE (reference sequence). The CDR3 spans 13 residues. CDR3 sequence reads: CASSLGQYNEQFF.

The V and J genes are TRBV28 and TRBJ2-3; TCRdb selects TRBD2, and the lack of DNA leaves this call unchecked. This CDR3 contains 18 residues. Germline V gene data show CDR1 as MDHEN and CDR2 as SYDVKM. The CDR3 sequence: CASSSLRRGGRAGDTQYF.

This chain joins TRBV7-2 and TRBJ2-1; the D call from TCRdb, TRBD2, cannot be confirmed without DNA. CDR3 size: 16 residues. CDR1 and CDR2 (germline): SGHTA, FQGNSA. The CDR3 sequence is CASSLTGLAFYNEQFF.

The V and J genes are TRBV6-6 and TRBJ2-7; TCRdb lists TRBD1, though no DNA is available to test this call. The CDR3 is 16 amino acids. From germline, CDR1 is MNHNY and CDR2 SVGAGI (reference sequence). CDR3: CASSYSETGGEYEQYF.

The gene calls are TRBV20-1 and TRBJ2-7; TCRdb's D call of TRBD1 is untestable without DNA. The V gene's germline CDR1 is DFQATT and CDR2 SNEGSKA (reference sequence). This CDR3 has 13 amino acids. CDR3 sequence reads: CSATQGGYYEQYF.